The rows below give T cell receptor beta chains drawn from one sample of a study of blood T cells in healthy people across ages. Each CDR3 protein gets one entry after TCRdb re-called the 5' RACE reads with MiXCR. This table holds roughly 800,000 distinct CDR3 sequences, roughly 60% found once. Material: blood. These receptors were obtained from a man aged 30-40 years in good health. Both conserved end residues are part of each CDR3. The order of the fields is V gene, clone size, J gene, D gene, CDR3 DNA, CDR3 protein. A D gene is named only where the DNA matches it firmly. Some rows mark clone size as missing; the rest say once, few, many or name a class of expanded clone.

v_gene: TRBV15
abundance: .
j_gene: TRBJ1-2
d_gene: .
CDR3nt: TGTGCCACCAGCAGAGACATCCGCGACAGGATTTATGGCTACACCTTC
CDR3aa: CATSRDIRDRIYGYTF

v_gene: TRBV6-5
abundance: .
j_gene: TRBJ2-5
d_gene: .
CDR3nt: TGTGCCAGCGGAGTGTCGTACCAAGAGACCCAGTACTTC
CDR3aa: CASGVSYQETQYF

v_gene: TRBV12-5
abundance: .
j_gene: TRBJ2-1
d_gene: .
CDR3nt: TGTGCTAGTGGCCGGGACTCCACCCAGCAGTTCTTC
CDR3aa: CASGRDSTQQFF

v_gene: TRBV13
abundance: .
j_gene: TRBJ2-3
d_gene: .
CDR3nt: TGTGCCAGCAGCTTTGATGTCGATACGCAGTATTTT
CDR3aa: CASSFDVDTQYF

v_gene: TRBV21-1
abundance: .
j_gene: TRBJ1-4
d_gene: .
CDR3nt: TGTGCCAGCCAATCCTCATATCGGGGAGATGAAAAACTGTTTTTT
CDR3aa: CASQSSYRGDEKLFF

v_gene: TRBV7-2
abundance: .
j_gene: TRBJ1-2
d_gene: .
CDR3nt: TGTGCCAGCAGAGGCGGACAGTTCTATGGCTACACCTTC
CDR3aa: CASRGGQFYGYTF

v_gene: TRBV5-1
abundance: .
j_gene: TRBJ2-3
d_gene: .
CDR3nt: TGCGCCAGCAGCTTGGACAGGGAAACAGATACGCAGTATTTT
CDR3aa: CASSLDRETDTQYF

v_gene: TRBV4-3
abundance: .
j_gene: TRBJ2-6
d_gene: .
CDR3nt: TGCGCCAGCAGCCACGAGGGATCTGGGGCCAACGTCCTGACTTTC
CDR3aa: CASSHEGSGANVLTF

v_gene: TRBV3-1
abundance: .
j_gene: TRBJ1-6
d_gene: TRBD1
CDR3nt: TGTGCCAGCAGCCAATCGACAGGGCAGAATTCACCCCTCCACTTT
CDR3aa: CASSQSTGQNSPLHF

v_gene: TRBV20-1
abundance: .
j_gene: TRBJ1-4
d_gene: .
CDR3nt: TGCAGTGCAAGGGACGGGACAACTAATGAAAAACTGTTTTTT
CDR3aa: CSARDGTTNEKLFF

v_gene: TRBV6-6
abundance: .
j_gene: TRBJ2-3
d_gene: TRBD2
CDR3nt: TGTGCCAGCAGATCTCTAGCGGGTGTCACAGATACGCAGTATTTT
CDR3aa: CASRSLAGVTDTQYF

v_gene: TRBV10-3
abundance: .
j_gene: TRBJ2-1
d_gene: .
CDR3nt: TGTGCCATCAGTGAGGCTGTCCCCAGGGTCAATGAGCAGTTCTTC
CDR3aa: CAISEAVPRVNEQFF

v_gene: TRBV28
abundance: .
j_gene: TRBJ2-7
d_gene: .
CDR3nt: TGTGCCAGCAGAAAAACAGGACTCATCTCCTACGAGCAGTACTTC
CDR3aa: CASRKTGLISYEQYF

v_gene: TRBV5-1
abundance: .
j_gene: TRBJ2-5
d_gene: .
CDR3nt: TGCGCCAGCAGCTCCTCAGGGGGTCCTCGGGGGCCCGAGCGGTACTTC
CDR3aa: CASSSSGGPRGPERYF

v_gene: TRBV3-1
abundance: .
j_gene: TRBJ2-7
d_gene: .
CDR3nt: TGTGCCAGCAGCCAGGAAGGGTTTTTGGACGAGCAGTACTTC
CDR3aa: CASSQEGFLDEQYF

v_gene: TRBV5-1
abundance: few
j_gene: TRBJ1-4
d_gene: TRBD1
CDR3nt: TGCGCCAGCAGCCGGGGGTTGCAGGGGGGACAAAAACTGTTTTTT
CDR3aa: CASSRGLQGGQKLFF

v_gene: TRBV27
abundance: .
j_gene: TRBJ1-1
d_gene: .
CDR3nt: TGTGCCAGCAGTTTATTGGGGGGAGGAGTCCCTGAAGCTTTCTTT
CDR3aa: CASSLLGGGVPEAFF

v_gene: TRBV28
abundance: .
j_gene: TRBJ2-3
d_gene: TRBD2
CDR3nt: TGTGCCAGCAGTTTCGTGGTAGCGGGAGATACGCAGTATTTT
CDR3aa: CASSFVVAGDTQYF

v_gene: TRBV5-1
abundance: .
j_gene: TRBJ2-5
d_gene: .
CDR3nt: TGCGCCAGCAGCAAGGACCAAGAGACCCAGTACTTC
CDR3aa: CASSKDQETQYF

v_gene: TRBV20-1
abundance: .
j_gene: TRBJ2-1
d_gene: TRBD2
CDR3nt: TGCGGTGCTCCACTAGCGGGGGGGCATGGTGAGCAGTTCTTC
CDR3aa: CGAPLAGGHGEQFF

v_gene: TRBV6-6
abundance: .
j_gene: TRBJ1-5
d_gene: TRBD1
CDR3nt: TGTGCCAGCAGAGGAACGCGGGACAGGCTCGGTCAGCCCCAGCATTTT
CDR3aa: CASRGTRDRLGQPQHF

v_gene: TRBV20-1
abundance: .
j_gene: TRBJ1-5
d_gene: .
CDR3nt: TGCAGTGCGCAGCAACAGGGCGTCTCTTTTCAGCCCCAGCATTTT
CDR3aa: CSAQQQGVSFQPQHF

v_gene: TRBV6-2/TRBV6-3
abundance: .
j_gene: TRBJ2-1
d_gene: .
CDR3nt: TGTGCCAGCTGTGAAGATTGGGACAATGAGCAGTTCTTC
CDR3aa: CASCEDWDNEQFF

v_gene: TRBV20-1
abundance: once
j_gene: TRBJ2-1
d_gene: .
CDR3nt: TGCAGTGCTAGAGGGGGAATGGGCTACAATGAGCAGTTCTTC
CDR3aa: CSARGGMGYNEQFF

v_gene: TRBV20-1
abundance: .
j_gene: TRBJ2-7
d_gene: TRBD2
CDR3nt: TGCAGTGCCATGATAGCGGGAGACTACAATGAGCAGTACTTC
CDR3aa: CSAMIAGDYNEQYF

v_gene: TRBV7-2
abundance: .
j_gene: TRBJ2-3
d_gene: .
CDR3nt: TGTGCCAGCAGCTTAGCACAGGGAGGGGGCACAGATACGCAGTATTTT
CDR3aa: CASSLAQGGGTDTQYF

v_gene: TRBV7-8
abundance: .
j_gene: TRBJ2-1
d_gene: TRBD1
CDR3nt: TGTGCCAGCAGCGCTCGGGACAGGGCGTACAATGAGCAGTTCTTC
CDR3aa: CASSARDRAYNEQFF

v_gene: TRBV15
abundance: .
j_gene: TRBJ2-1
d_gene: .
CDR3nt: TGTGCCACCAGCACCCCCGGAGTTGGCAATGAGCAGTTCTTC
CDR3aa: CATSTPGVGNEQFF

v_gene: TRBV6-5
abundance: .
j_gene: TRBJ2-1
d_gene: .
CDR3nt: TGTGCCAGCAAGGCGGACTTCCTCTACAATGAGCAGTTCTTC
CDR3aa: CASKADFLYNEQFF

v_gene: TRBV29-1
abundance: few
j_gene: TRBJ2-1
d_gene: .
CDR3nt: TGCAGCGTTCCTCTCATCCAGGAGCAGTTCTTC
CDR3aa: CSVPLIQEQFF

v_gene: TRBV20-1
abundance: .
j_gene: TRBJ2-7
d_gene: .
CDR3nt: TGCAGTGCTAGGGATCCCGGGACTGGGCACTACGAGCAGTACTTC
CDR3aa: CSARDPGTGHYEQYF

v_gene: TRBV28
abundance: .
j_gene: TRBJ2-3
d_gene: TRBD2
CDR3nt: TGTGCCAGCAGTTTATCTGGGCTAGCGGGAGCCACAGATACGCAGTATTTT
CDR3aa: CASSLSGLAGATDTQYF

v_gene: TRBV20-1
abundance: .
j_gene: TRBJ2-7
d_gene: .
CDR3nt: TGCAGTGCTAGGGTTGCTCCCGAGCAGTACTTC
CDR3aa: CSARVAPEQYF

v_gene: TRBV6-2/TRBV6-3
abundance: .
j_gene: TRBJ1-5
d_gene: TRBD1
CDR3nt: TGTGCCAGCAGTTACTCCGGGACAGGGGGCCAGCCCCAGCATTTT
CDR3aa: CASSYSGTGGQPQHF

v_gene: TRBV20-1
abundance: .
j_gene: TRBJ2-1
d_gene: .
CDR3nt: TGCAGTGCTCTCGTAGCCGAGCAGTTCTTC
CDR3aa: CSALVAEQFF

v_gene: TRBV28
abundance: .
j_gene: TRBJ2-4
d_gene: .
CDR3nt: TGTGCCAGCAGAGTACCGGGCCTCAGGGATAAGAGAGACATTCAGTACTTC
CDR3aa: CASRVPGLRDKRDIQYF

v_gene: TRBV14
abundance: few
j_gene: TRBJ2-6
d_gene: TRBD2
CDR3nt: TGTGCCAGCAGCCAACGAGCGGGAGCGCCCGGGGCCAACGTCCTGACTTTC
CDR3aa: CASSQRAGAPGANVLTF

v_gene: TRBV3-1
abundance: .
j_gene: TRBJ2-7
d_gene: TRBD2
CDR3nt: TGTGCCAGCAGTCTGACTAGCGTCGAGCAGTACTTC
CDR3aa: CASSLTSVEQYF

v_gene: TRBV25-1
abundance: .
j_gene: TRBJ1-2
d_gene: TRBD1
CDR3nt: TGTGCCAGCGCGGACAGGTTGAACTATGGCTACACCTTC
CDR3aa: CASADRLNYGYTF

v_gene: TRBV13
abundance: .
j_gene: TRBJ2-5
d_gene: .
CDR3nt: TGTGCCAGCGGCAAAACGGGGGAGACCCAGTACTTC
CDR3aa: CASGKTGETQYF

v_gene: TRBV4-1
abundance: .
j_gene: TRBJ2-1
d_gene: .
CDR3nt: TGCGCCAGCAGCCAAGATAGGGGGGGAGAAGGATACCTACGTGATGAGCAGTTCTTC
CDR3aa: CASSQDRGGEGYLRDEQFF

v_gene: TRBV3-1
abundance: .
j_gene: TRBJ1-5
d_gene: .
CDR3nt: TGTGCCAGCAGCCAAGGGGCCACTCTCAATCAGCCCCAGCATTTT
CDR3aa: CASSQGATLNQPQHF

v_gene: TRBV9
abundance: .
j_gene: TRBJ2-7
d_gene: .
CDR3nt: TGTGCCAGCAGCGTACTTACAGCCTCCGAGCAGTACTTC
CDR3aa: CASSVLTASEQYF

v_gene: TRBV9
abundance: .
j_gene: TRBJ1-1
d_gene: .
CDR3nt: TGTGCCAGCAGCGTAGCACAAAGGGGTGAAGCTTTCTTT
CDR3aa: CASSVAQRGEAFF

v_gene: TRBV7-2
abundance: .
j_gene: TRBJ2-1
d_gene: .
CDR3nt: TGTGCCAGCAGCTCCGCCAGGGGGGTTGGTGAGCAGTTCTTC
CDR3aa: CASSSARGVGEQFF

v_gene: TRBV29-1
abundance: .
j_gene: TRBJ2-6
d_gene: .
CDR3nt: TGCAGCGCCCGGACGTCCTCTGGGGCCAACGTCCTGACTTTC
CDR3aa: CSARTSSGANVLTF

v_gene: TRBV7-2
abundance: few
j_gene: TRBJ2-1
d_gene: TRBD2
CDR3nt: TGTGCCAGCAGGTTAGACGCTAGCGGGAGGTACAATGAGCAGTTCTTC
CDR3aa: CASRLDASGRYNEQFF

v_gene: TRBV20-1
abundance: .
j_gene: TRBJ2-5
d_gene: TRBD2
CDR3nt: TGCAGTGCTACGGGAGGTAGCGGGAGAGAGACCCAGTACTTC
CDR3aa: CSATGGSGRETQYF

v_gene: TRBV29-1
abundance: .
j_gene: TRBJ2-5
d_gene: .
CDR3nt: TGCAGCGTTGTAGGGGGTGAGAGAGAGACCCAGTACTTC
CDR3aa: CSVVGGERETQYF

v_gene: TRBV30
abundance: .
j_gene: TRBJ2-5
d_gene: .
CDR3nt: TGTGCCTTGTATACGACTGGGACCCAGTACTTC
CDR3aa: CALYTTGTQYF